Below, 10 T cell receptor beta chains from the same sample are listed, as sequenced in a study of shared clonotypes between healthy human individuals. Measured with immunoSEQ multiplex PCR; TCRdb has only the in-frame clones, and not every one. Of a few million clones in the sample, 85% to 95% were seen once. The sequenced sample consisted of naive CD4+ T cells from PBMCs. The subset is: CD45RA+ positively selected. Receptors were obtained from a man aged 18 to 30 in good health. Some clones in this sample may be carry-over from other donors' samples.

This clone was seen a handful of times. The rearrangement uses TRBV4-1 and TRBJ1-2; maybe TRBD1 (6 bases). The CDR3 has 15 amino acids. Trimming shortened V by 1 base and J by 2 bases, and 11 bases separated the two germline ends. From germline, CDR1 is MGHRA and CDR2 YSYEKL. CDR3 nucleotide sequence: TGCGCCAGCAGCCAAGGACAGGTCGCGAACTATGGCTACACCTTC. Amino acids: CASSQGQVANYGYTF.

The CDR3 reads CASSSRVPANYGYTF. The CDR3 DNA sequence: TGTGCCAGCAGCTCCCGGGTGCCAGCTAACTATGGCTACACCTTC. This chain connects TRBV11-2 to TRBJ1-2, with D uncertain. The length of the CDR3 is 15 residues. Between the trimmed V and J ends, which lost 4 bases and 0 bases, there was a span of 12 bases. CDR1 is SGHAT and CDR2 is FQNNGV in the germline V gene.

V gene TRBV28 combines with J gene TRBJ2-7; 10 bases align to TRBD2. Trimming cost V 8 bases and J 6 bases; bases outside gene matches: 7. The CDR3 has 13 residues. Germline values: CDR1 MDHEN, CDR2 SYDVKM. CDR3 bases: TGTGCCAGCCATTCAGCGGGAGGGGTCGAGCAGTACTTC. Protein product: CASHSAGGVEQYF.

The rearrangement uses TRBV2 and TRBJ2-6; D gene unclear. Trimming removed 6 bases at V and 0 bases at J, with 12 bases between. CDR3 length equals 16 residues. CDR1 and CDR2 from the germline V gene are SNHLY and FYNNEI. The CDR3 is CASSATSISGANVLTF. The CDR3 bases are TGTGCCAGCAGCGCCACAAGTATCTCTGGGGCCAACGTCCTGACTTTC.

This clone was observed a single time. The chain uses TRBV10-1 and TRBJ2-7; D remains ambiguous. Germline loops: CDR1 WNHNN, CDR2 SYGVQD (reference sequence). The length of the CDR3 is 14 residues. V lost 0 bases, J lost 1 base, and 7 bases lay in between. CDR3 bases: TGCGCCAGCAGTGAGTCCCACAATTCCTACGAGCAGTACTTC. This encodes CASSESHNSYEQYF.

The J gene is TRBJ2-7, the V gene TRBV27, with 9 bases aligning to TRBD1. The CDR3 is made up of 15 amino acids. The V gene's germline CDR1 is MNHEY and CDR2 SMNVEV (reference sequence). V lost 5 bases to trimming and J lost 3 bases; unmatched junction nucleotides: 8. Written as DNA, the CDR3 is TGTGCCAGCAGTAAACCGGGACAGGGTAACTACGAGCAGTACTTC. Translated, it gives CASSKPGQGNYEQYF.

The gene calls are TRBV5-6 and TRBJ1-1, with 8 bases identical to TRBD1. Germline V lookup: CDR1 SGHDT, CDR2 YYEEEE. V gave up 0 bases and J gave up 0 bases; unmatched junction bases: 7. The CDR3 totals 17 residues. CDR3 sequence: CASSLEQGVFLNTEAFF. CDR3 sequence (DNA): TGTGCCAGCAGCTTGGAACAGGGGGTCTTTTTGAACACTGAAGCTTTCTTT.

This chain connects TRBV28 to TRBJ2-6, with 8 bases aligning to TRBD1. The ends lost 6 bases at V and 4 bases at J; junction bases unmatched: 11. The CDR3 contains 17 residues. Per germline, CDR1 MDHEN and CDR2 SYDVKM. CDR3 bases: TGTGCCAGCAGGGCAGGGGGCTTGATGGGAGGGGCCAACGTCCTGACTTTC. Protein sequence: CASRAGGLMGGANVLTF.

In regard to this clone: Other DNA sequences in the sample encode the same CDR3. The chain joins TRBV9 to TRBJ1-2; D is undetermined. The V end was cut by 0 bases, the J end by 8 bases, with 11 bases between. Germline CDR1 reads SGDLS; CDR2 reads YYNGEE. The CDR3 is made up of 13 amino acids. The CDR3 region is CASSVAPGDGYTF. CDR3 DNA sequence: TGTGCCAGCAGCGTAGCCCCCGGCGACGGCTACACCTTC.

The chain uses TRBV21-1 and TRBJ2-1; TRBD2 is the table's D call and was not checked against the DNA. TRBV21-1 is given as a pseudogene. This CDR3 contains 17 residues. The CDR3 reads CASSTRRSQPRNNEQFF. The CDR3 DNA reads as TGTGCCAGCAGCACCCGGAGAAGCCAGCCGAGGAACAATGAGCAGTTCTTC.